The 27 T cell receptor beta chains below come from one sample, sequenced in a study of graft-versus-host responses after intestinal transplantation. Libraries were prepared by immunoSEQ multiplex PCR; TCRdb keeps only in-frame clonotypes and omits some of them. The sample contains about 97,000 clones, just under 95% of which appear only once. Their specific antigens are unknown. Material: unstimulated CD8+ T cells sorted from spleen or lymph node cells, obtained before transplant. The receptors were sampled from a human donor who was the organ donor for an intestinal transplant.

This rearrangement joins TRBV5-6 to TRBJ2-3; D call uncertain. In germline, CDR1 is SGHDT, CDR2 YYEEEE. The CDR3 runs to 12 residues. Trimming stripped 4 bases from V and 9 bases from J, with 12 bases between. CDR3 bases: TGTGCCAGCAGCGCCGTCGATAGAACGCAGTATTTT. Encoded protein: CASSAVDRTQYF.

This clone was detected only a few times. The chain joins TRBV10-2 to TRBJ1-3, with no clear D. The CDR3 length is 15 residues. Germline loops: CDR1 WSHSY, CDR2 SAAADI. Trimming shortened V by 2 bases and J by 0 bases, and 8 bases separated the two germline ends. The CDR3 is CASSEIGSSGNTIYF. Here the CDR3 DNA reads TGCGCCAGCAGTGAGATCGGGAGCTCTGGAAACACCATATATTTT.

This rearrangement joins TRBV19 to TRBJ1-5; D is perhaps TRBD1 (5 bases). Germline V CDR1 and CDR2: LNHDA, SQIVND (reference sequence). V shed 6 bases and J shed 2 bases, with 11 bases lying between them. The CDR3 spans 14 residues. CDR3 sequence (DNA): TGTGCCAGTAGCAGGGACTCAGGCAATCAGCCCCAGCATTTT. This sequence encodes CASSRDSGNQPQHF.

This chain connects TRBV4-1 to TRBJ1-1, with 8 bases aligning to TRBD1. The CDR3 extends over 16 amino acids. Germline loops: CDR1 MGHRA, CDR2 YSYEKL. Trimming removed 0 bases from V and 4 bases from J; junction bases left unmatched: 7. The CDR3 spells CASSQDMVDRVTEAFF. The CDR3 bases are TGCGCCAGCAGCCAAGATATGGTGGACAGGGTCACTGAAGCTTTCTTT.

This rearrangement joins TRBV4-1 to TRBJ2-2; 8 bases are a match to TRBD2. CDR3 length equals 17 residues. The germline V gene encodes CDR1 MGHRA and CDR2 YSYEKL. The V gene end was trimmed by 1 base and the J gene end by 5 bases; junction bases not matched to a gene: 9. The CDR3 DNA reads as TGCGCCAGCAGCCAAGTTCCTGCGGGAGGAGGGACCGGGGAGCTGTTTTTT. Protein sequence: CASSQVPAGGGTGELFF.

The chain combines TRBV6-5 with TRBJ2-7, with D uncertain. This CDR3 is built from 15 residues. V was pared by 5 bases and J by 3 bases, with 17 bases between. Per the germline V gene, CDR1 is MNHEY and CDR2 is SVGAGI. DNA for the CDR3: TGTGCCAGCAGTCCCGGTGCGAGTCTAAGCTACGAGCAGTACTTC. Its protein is CASSPGASLSYEQYF.

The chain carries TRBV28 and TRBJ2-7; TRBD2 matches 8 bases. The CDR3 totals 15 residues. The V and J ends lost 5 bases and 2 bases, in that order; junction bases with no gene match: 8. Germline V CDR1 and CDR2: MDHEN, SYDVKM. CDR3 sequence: CASSIVAGSTYEQYF. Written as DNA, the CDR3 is TGTGCCAGCAGTATTGTAGCGGGGAGTACCTACGAGCAGTACTTC.

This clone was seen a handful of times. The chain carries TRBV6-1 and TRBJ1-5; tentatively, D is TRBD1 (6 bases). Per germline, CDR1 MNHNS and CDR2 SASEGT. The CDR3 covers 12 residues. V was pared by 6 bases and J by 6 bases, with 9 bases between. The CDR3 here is CASSTGFQPQHF. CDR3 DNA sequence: TGTGCCAGCAGCACAGGGTTTCAGCCCCAGCATTTT.

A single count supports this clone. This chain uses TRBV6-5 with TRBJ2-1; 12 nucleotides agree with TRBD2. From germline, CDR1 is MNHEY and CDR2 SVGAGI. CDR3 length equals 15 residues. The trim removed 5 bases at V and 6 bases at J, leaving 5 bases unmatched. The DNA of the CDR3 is TGTGCCAGCAGTCCGGGACTAGCGGGTTCCAATGAGCAGTTCTTC. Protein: CASSPGLAGSNEQFF.

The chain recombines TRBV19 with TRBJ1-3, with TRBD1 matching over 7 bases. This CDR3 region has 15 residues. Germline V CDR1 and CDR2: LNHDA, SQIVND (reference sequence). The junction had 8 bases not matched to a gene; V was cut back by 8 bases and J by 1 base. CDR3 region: CASQITGASGNTIYF. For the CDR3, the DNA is TGTGCCAGTCAAATTACAGGGGCATCTGGAAACACCATATATTTT. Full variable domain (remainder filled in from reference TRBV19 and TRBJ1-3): DGGITQSPKYLFRKEGQNVTLSCEQNLNHDAMYWYRQDPGQGLRLIYYSQIVNDFQKGDIAEGYSVSREKKESFPLTVTSAQKNPTAFYLCASQITGASGNTIYFGEGSWLTVV.

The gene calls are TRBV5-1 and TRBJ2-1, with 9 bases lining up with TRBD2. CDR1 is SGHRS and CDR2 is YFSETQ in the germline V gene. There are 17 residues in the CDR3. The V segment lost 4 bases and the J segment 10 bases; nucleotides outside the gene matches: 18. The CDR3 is CASSSYITSGYKDEQFF. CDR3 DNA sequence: TGCGCCAGCAGCAGTTATATTACTAGCGGGTATAAGGACGAGCAGTTCTTC.

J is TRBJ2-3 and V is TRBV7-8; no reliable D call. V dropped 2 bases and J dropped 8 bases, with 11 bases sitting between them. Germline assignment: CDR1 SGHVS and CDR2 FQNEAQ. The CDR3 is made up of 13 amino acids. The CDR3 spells CASSLPVGPTQYF. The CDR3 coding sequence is TGTGCCAGCAGCTTACCAGTTGGCCCTACGCAGTATTTT.

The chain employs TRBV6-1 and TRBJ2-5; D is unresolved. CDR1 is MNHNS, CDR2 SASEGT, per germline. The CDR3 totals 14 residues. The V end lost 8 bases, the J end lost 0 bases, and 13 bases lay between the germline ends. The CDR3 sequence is CASLGVSYQETQYF. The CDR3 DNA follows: TGTGCCAGCCTAGGCGTATCGTACCAAGAGACCCAGTACTTC.

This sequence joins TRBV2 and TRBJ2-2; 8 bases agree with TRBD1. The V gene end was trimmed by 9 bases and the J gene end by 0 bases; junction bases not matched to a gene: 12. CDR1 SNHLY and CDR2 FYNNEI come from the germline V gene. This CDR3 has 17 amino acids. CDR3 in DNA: TGTGCCAGTTCAGTACCCGGGACAGGAACGAACACCGGGGAGCTGTTTTTT. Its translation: CASSVPGTGTNTGELFF.

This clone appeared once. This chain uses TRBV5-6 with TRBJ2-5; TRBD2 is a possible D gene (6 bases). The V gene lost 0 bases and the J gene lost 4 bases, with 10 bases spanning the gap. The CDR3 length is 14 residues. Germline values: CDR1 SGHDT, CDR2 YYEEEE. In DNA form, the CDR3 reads TGTGCCAGCAGCTTGGGGGGGACTTTAGAGACCCAGTACTTC. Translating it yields CASSLGGTLETQYF.

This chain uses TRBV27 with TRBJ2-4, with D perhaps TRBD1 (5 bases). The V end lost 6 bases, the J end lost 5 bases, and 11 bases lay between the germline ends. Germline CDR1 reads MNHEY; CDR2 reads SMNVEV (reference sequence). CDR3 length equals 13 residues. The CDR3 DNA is TGTGCCAGCAGCTTAGGGGCAGAAAACATTCAGTACTTC. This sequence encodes CASSLGAENIQYF.

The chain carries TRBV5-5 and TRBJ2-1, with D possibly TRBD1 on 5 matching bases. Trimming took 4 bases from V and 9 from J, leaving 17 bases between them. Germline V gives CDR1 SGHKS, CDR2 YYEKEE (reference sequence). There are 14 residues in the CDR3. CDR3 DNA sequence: TGTGCCAGCAGCCCTCCCAGGGTTTTCGGTGAGCAGTTCTTC. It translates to CASSPPRVFGEQFF.

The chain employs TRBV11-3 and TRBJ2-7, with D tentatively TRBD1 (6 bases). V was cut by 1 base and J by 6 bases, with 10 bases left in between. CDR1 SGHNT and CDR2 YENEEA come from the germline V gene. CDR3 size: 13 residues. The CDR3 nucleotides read TGTGCCAGCAGCTTAGGGGGGCTTGGCGAGCAGTACTTC. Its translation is CASSLGGLGEQYF.

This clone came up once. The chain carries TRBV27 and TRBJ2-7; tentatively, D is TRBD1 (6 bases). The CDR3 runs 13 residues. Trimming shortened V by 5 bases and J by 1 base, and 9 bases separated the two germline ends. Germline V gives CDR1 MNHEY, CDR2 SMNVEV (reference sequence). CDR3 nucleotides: TGTGCCAGCAGTGTCGACAGGTCCTACGAGCAGTACTTC. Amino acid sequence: CASSVDRSYEQYF.

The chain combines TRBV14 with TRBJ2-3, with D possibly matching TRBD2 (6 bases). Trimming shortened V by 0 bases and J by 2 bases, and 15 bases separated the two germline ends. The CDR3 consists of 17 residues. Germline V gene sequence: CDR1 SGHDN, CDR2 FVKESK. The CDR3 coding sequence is TGTGCCAGCAGCCAAGAGTTCGCGGGATATTACACAGATACGCAGTATTTT. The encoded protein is CASSQEFAGYYTDTQYF.

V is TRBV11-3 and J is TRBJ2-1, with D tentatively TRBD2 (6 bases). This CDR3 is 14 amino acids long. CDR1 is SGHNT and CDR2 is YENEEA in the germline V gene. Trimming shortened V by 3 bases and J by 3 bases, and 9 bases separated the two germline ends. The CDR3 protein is CASSLDYSYNEQFF. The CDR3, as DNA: TGTGCCAGCAGCTTGGACTACAGCTACAATGAGCAGTTCTTC.

CDR3 region: CASSVMGNPETGSVLGYTF. The CDR3 DNA is TGTGCCAGCAGCGTAATGGGAAATCCGGAGACAGGCTCTGTTCTTGGCTACACCTTC. The rearrangement links TRBV9 to TRBJ1-2, with D possibly matching TRBD1 (6 bases). CDR1 and CDR2 (germline): SGDLS, YYNGEE. The CDR3 totals 19 residues. Trimming shortened V by 1 base and J by 7 bases, and 29 bases separated the two germline ends.

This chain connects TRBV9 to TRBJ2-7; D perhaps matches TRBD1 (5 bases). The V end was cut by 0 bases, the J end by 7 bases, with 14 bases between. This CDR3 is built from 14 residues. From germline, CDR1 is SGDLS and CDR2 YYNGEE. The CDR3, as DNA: TGTGCCAGCAGCGTAGCAGGGTCGTCGTGGGAGCAGTACTTC. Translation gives CASSVAGSSWEQYF.

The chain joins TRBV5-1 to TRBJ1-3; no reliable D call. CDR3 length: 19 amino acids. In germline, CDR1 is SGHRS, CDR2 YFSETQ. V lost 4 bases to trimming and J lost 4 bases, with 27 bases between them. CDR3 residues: CASSISSFSRYPSGNTIYF. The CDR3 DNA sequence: TGCGCCAGCAGCATTTCTTCATTTTCTCGGTATCCTTCCGGAAACACCATATATTTT. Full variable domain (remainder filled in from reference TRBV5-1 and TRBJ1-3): KAGVTQTPRYLIKTRGQQVTLSCSPISGHRSVSWYQQTPGQGLQFLFEYFSETQRNKGNFPGRFSGRQFSNSRSEMNVSTLELGDSALYLCASSISSFSRYPSGNTIYFGEGSWLTVV.

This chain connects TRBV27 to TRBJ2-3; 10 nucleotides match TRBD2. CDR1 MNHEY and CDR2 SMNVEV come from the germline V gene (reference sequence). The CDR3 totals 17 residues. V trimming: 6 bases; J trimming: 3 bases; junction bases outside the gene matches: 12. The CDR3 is CASSNQREGVWTDTQYF. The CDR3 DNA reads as TGTGCCAGCAGCAACCAGCGGGAGGGCGTATGGACAGATACGCAGTATTTT.

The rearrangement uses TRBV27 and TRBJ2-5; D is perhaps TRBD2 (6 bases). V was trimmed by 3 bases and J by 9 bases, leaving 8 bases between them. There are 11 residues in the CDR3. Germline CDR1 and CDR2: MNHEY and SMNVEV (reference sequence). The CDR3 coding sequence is TGTGCCAGCAGTTTTGGGGAGGCCCAGTACTTC. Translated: CASSFGEAQYF.

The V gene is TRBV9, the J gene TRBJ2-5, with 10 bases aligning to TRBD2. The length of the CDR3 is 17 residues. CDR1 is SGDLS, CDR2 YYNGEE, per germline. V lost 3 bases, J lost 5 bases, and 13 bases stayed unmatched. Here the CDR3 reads CASSANPLAGVEETQYF. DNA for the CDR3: TGTGCCAGCAGCGCTAATCCCCTAGCGGGAGTTGAGGAGACCCAGTACTTC.